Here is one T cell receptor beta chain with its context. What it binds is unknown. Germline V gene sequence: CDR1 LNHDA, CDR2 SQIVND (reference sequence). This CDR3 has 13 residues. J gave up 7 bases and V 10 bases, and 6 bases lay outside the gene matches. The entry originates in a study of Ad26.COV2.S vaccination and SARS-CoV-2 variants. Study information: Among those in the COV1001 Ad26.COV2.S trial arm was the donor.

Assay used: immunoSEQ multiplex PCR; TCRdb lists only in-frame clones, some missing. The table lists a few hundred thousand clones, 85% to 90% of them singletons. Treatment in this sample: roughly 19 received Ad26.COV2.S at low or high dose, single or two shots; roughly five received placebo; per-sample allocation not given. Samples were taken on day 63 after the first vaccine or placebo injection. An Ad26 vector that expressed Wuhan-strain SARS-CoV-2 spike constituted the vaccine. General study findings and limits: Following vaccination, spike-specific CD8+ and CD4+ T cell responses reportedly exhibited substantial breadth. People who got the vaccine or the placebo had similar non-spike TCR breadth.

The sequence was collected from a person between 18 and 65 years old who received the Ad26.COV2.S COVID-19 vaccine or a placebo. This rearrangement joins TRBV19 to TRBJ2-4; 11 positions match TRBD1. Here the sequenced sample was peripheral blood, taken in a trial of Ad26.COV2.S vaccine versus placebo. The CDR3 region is CATRTGGENIQYF. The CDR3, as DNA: TGTGCCACCCGGACAGGGGGCGAGAACATTCAGTACTTC.